What follows are 28 T cell receptor beta chains derived from one specimen sequenced in a study of lymphopenia after photon versus proton radiotherapy. The method was immunoSEQ multiplex PCR; TCRdb's version includes in-frame clones alone and lacks a portion of them. Of roughly 67,000 clones listed, approximately 91% are singletons. The specimen comprised peripheral blood, sampled from a patient treated with photon-based radiotherapy. The source of these receptors is a woman aged 70-85 years with pancreatic cancer.

The gene calls are TRBV11-2 and TRBJ2-5, with D tentatively TRBD2 (5 bases). The CDR3 has 16 amino acids. The germline V gene encodes CDR1 SGHAT and CDR2 FQNNGV. The V gene lost 2 bases and the J gene lost 0 bases, with 13 bases spanning the gap. CDR3 DNA sequence: TGTGCCAGCAGCTTAATAGTGGGAGCGTACCAAGAGACCCAGTACTTC. Protein product: CASSLIVGAYQETQYF. The variable domain in full, completed from reference TRBV11-2 and TRBJ2-5, reads EAGVAQSPRYKIIEKRQSVAFWCNPISGHATLYWYQQILGQGPKLLIQFQNNGVVDDSQLPKDRFSAERLKGVDSTLKIQPAKLEDSAVYLCASSLIVGAYQETQYFGPGTRLLVL.

This chain links TRBV27 with TRBJ2-7, with 9 bases matching TRBD1. The CDR3 runs 14 residues. V was pared by 4 bases and J by 2 bases, with 3 bases of the junction left unmatched. CDR1 is MNHEY and CDR2 is SMNVEV in the germline V gene (reference sequence). CDR3 region: CASSWGQGTYEQYF. The CDR3 bases are TGTGCCAGCAGTTGGGGACAGGGCACCTACGAGCAGTACTTC.

CDR3 bases: TGCGCCAGCAGCTTTAGAGGAACAGGGGAGGCAGCTTTCTTT. The encoded protein is CASSFRGTGEAAFF. J is TRBJ1-1 and V is TRBV5-1; TRBD1 agrees at 7 bases. This CDR3 contains 14 residues. CDR1 and CDR2 (germline): SGHRS, YFSETQ. Germline trimming cut 2 bases from V and 10 bases from J; bases unmatched to any gene: 11.

The chain carries TRBV19 and TRBJ1-2; TRBD1 matches at 9 bases. The CDR3 covers 12 residues. Looked up from germline, CDR1 is LNHDA and CDR2 is SQIVND (reference sequence). J lost 7 bases, V lost 11 bases, and 8 bases had no gene match. The CDR3 DNA is TGTGCCGGACGGACAGGGGAGGGTGGCTACACCTTC. It codes for CAGRTGEGGYTF.

V and J are TRBV6-1 and TRBJ1-1; possible D gene TRBD1, 5 bases. Germline lookup yields CDR1 MNHNS and CDR2 SASEGT. The CDR3 loop spans 15 amino acids. V shed 2 bases and J shed 3 bases, with 13 bases lying between them. CDR3 bases: TGTGCCAGCAGTGAATCTCTCCGGGGGGACACTGAAGCTTTCTTT. Translated: CASSESLRGDTEAFF.

In this sample, this clone turned up a few times. V is TRBV9 and J is TRBJ1-1; TRBD1 agrees at 8 bases. This CDR3 is built from 15 residues. V shed 3 bases and J 2 bases; nucleotides not matched to a gene: 6. The germline CDR1 and CDR2 sequences are SGDLS and YYNGEE. This CDR3 is CASSGGQGTNTEAFF. The CDR3 region has the DNA TGTGCCAGCAGCGGCGGACAGGGAACTAACACTGAAGCTTTCTTT. The full variable domain, completed using reference TRBV9 and TRBJ1-1, is DSGVTQTPKHLITATGQRVTLRCSPRSGDLSVYWYQQSLDQGLQFLIQYYNGEERAKGNILERFSAQQFPDLHSELNLSSLELGDSALYFCASSGGQGTNTEAFFGQGTRLTVV.

The chain has TRBV19 and TRBJ2-3, with a possible D match to TRBD2 (6 bases). Germline V gene lookup returns CDR1 LNHDA and CDR2 SQIVND (reference sequence). V dropped 4 bases and J dropped 0 bases, with 11 bases sitting between them. This CDR3 has 15 residues. The CDR3 bases are TGTGCCAGTAGTACACTAGCCGCCAGCACAGATACGCAGTATTTT. As protein: CASSTLAASTDTQYF.

This chain connects TRBV30 to TRBJ1-2; D might be TRBD1 (5 bases). CDR3 length: 12 amino acids. Looked up from germline, CDR1 is GTSNPN and CDR2 is SVGIG (reference sequence). The V gene lost 1 base and the J gene lost 5 bases, with 8 bases spanning the gap. This CDR3 reads CAWSEWGYGYTF. CDR3 nucleotides: TGTGCCTGGAGTGAATGGGGGTATGGCTACACCTTC.

This chain joins TRBV7-2 and TRBJ1-1; maybe TRBD1 (5 bases). This CDR3 has 11 residues. Trimming cost V 5 bases and J 10 bases, with 11 bases left between them. Per germline, CDR1 SGHTA and CDR2 FQGNSA. CDR3 sequence (DNA): TGTGCCAGCAGCGCCAGGGTTGTAGCTTTCTTT. It codes for CASSARVVAFF.

This rearrangement joins TRBV9 to TRBJ2-1; 10 nucleotides match TRBD1. Germline V gene sequence: CDR1 SGDLS, CDR2 YYNGEE. V was pared by 0 bases and J by 4 bases, with 4 bases of the junction left unmatched. The CDR3 loop spans 16 amino acids. The CDR3 reads CASSVGGTGVYNEQFF. In nucleotides, the CDR3 is TGTGCCAGCAGCGTAGGAGGGACAGGGGTATACAATGAGCAGTTCTTC. Complete variable domain (other parts from reference TRBV9 and TRBJ2-1): DSGVTQTPKHLITATGQRVTLRCSPRSGDLSVYWYQQSLDQGLQFLIQYYNGEERAKGNILERFSAQQFPDLHSELNLSSLELGDSALYFCASSVGGTGVYNEQFFGPGTRLTVL.

This rearrangement joins TRBV5-5 to TRBJ1-1, with unresolved D. V was cut by 2 bases and J by 1 base, with 9 bases left in between. Germline values: CDR1 SGHKS, CDR2 YYEKEE (reference sequence). This CDR3 region has 14 residues. CDR3 residues: CASSFVGTNTEAFF. The CDR3 DNA follows: TGTGCCAGCAGCTTTGTGGGAACGAACACTGAAGCTTTCTTT.

This chain links TRBV6-1 with TRBJ2-3, with D possibly TRBD2 on 6 matching bases. The ends were cut back, 5 bases at V and 2 bases at J, with 8 bases in the middle. The germline V gene encodes CDR1 MNHNS and CDR2 SASEGT. The CDR3 length is 13 residues. Written as DNA, the CDR3 is TGTGCCAGCAGTCGGGACTTCACAGATACGCAGTATTTT. Its protein is CASSRDFTDTQYF.

The DNA for the CDR3 is TGTGCCAGCAGTTCTGGGGGGATGAACACTGAAGCTTTCTTT. The encoded protein is CASSSGGMNTEAFF. The rearrangement joins TRBV6-1 to TRBJ1-1; D is perhaps TRBD1 (5 bases). V lost 5 bases and J 0 bases, leaving 10 bases between the germline ends. This CDR3 contains 14 residues. In germline, CDR1 is MNHNS, CDR2 SASEGT.

The chain has TRBV29-1 and TRBJ2-5; 10 nucleotides agree with TRBD2. Germline trimming cut 4 bases from V and 2 bases from J; bases unmatched to any gene: 7. Germline CDR1 SQVTM, CDR2 ANQGSEA. The CDR3 consists of 15 residues. The CDR3, as DNA: TGCAGCGTTGCCACCAGCGGGAGGGGGCAAGAGACCCAGTACTTC. It translates to CSVATSGRGQETQYF.

The J gene is TRBJ1-5, the V gene TRBV25-1; D gene ambiguous. The germline V gene has CDR1 MGHDK and CDR2 SYGVNS. The CDR3 extends over 13 amino acids. Deletions cut 2 bases from V and 4 bases from J, with 6 bases between. The CDR3 nucleotides read TGTGCCAGCAGTGAACAGCTTAATCAGCCCCAGCATTTT. Translated, it gives CASSEQLNQPQHF.

The V call is TRBV6-4, the J call TRBJ1-5; a weak D match, TRBD1 (6 bases). In germline, CDR1 is MRHNA, CDR2 SNTAGT. The CDR3 loop spans 16 amino acids. V was cut by 6 bases and J by 2 bases, with 17 bases left in between. Here the CDR3 DNA reads TGTGCCAGCAGCGCTGAGGGGGGAGACGGCAATCAGCCCCAGCATTTT. It specifies CASSAEGGDGNQPQHF.

The CDR3 sequence is CASKFWDEGSNQPQHF. CDR3 bases: TGTGCCAGCAAGTTTTGGGACGAAGGTAGCAATCAGCCCCAGCATTTT. This rearrangement joins TRBV28 to TRBJ1-5, with D possibly being TRBD1 (5 bases). This CDR3 comprises 16 residues. Germline CDR1 MDHEN, CDR2 SYDVKM. Trimming took off 7 bases at V and 0 bases at J, with 16 bases between the two ends.

V gene TRBV7-9 combines with J gene TRBJ1-2; no reliable D call. The CDR3 has 13 residues. Looked up from germline, CDR1 is SEHNR and CDR2 is FQNEAQ (reference sequence). The ends were cut back, 7 bases at V and 4 bases at J, with 13 bases in the middle. CDR3 nucleotide sequence: TGTGCCAGCACGGAACATGGCGGCTATGGCTACACCTTC. Translated, it gives CASTEHGGYGYTF.

This chain joins TRBV5-4 and TRBJ2-7, with TRBD2 matching 9 bases. Germline trimming cut 4 bases from V and 9 bases from J; bases unmatched to any gene: 11. The germline gives CDR1 SGHNT, CDR2 YYREEE (reference sequence). The CDR3 covers 14 residues. The CDR3 region has the DNA TGTGCCAGCAGCATAGCCGGGACTAGCTGGGCGCAGTACTTC. Its protein product is CASSIAGTSWAQYF.

V and J are TRBV19 and TRBJ1-4; 8 bases fit TRBD1. V dropped 5 bases and J dropped 5; count of bases not matched to a gene: 1. The CDR3 extends over 13 amino acids. Germline CDR1 and CDR2: LNHDA and SQIVND (reference sequence). As DNA, the CDR3 is TGTGCCAGTAGTTACAGGGGGAATGAAAAACTGTTTTTT. This encodes CASSYRGNEKLFF.

This clone was observed a handful of times. The chain carries TRBV9 and TRBJ2-1, with D possibly TRBD2 on 6 matching bases. Germline V lookup: CDR1 SGDLS, CDR2 YYNGEE. Trimming left V 1 base short and J 2 bases short, with 10 bases between. This CDR3 is 15 amino acids long. The CDR3 DNA sequence: TGTGCCAGCAGCGTATTAGCGGAGACCTACAATGAGCAGTTCTTC. Translating gives CASSVLAETYNEQFF.

This clone appeared a few times. This sequence joins TRBV5-4 and TRBJ2-7, with D perhaps TRBD2 (6 bases). The V end lost 5 bases, the J end lost 4 bases, and 16 bases lay between the germline ends. Germline CDR1 is SGHNT and CDR2 is YYREEE (reference sequence). The CDR3 is made up of 14 amino acids. Here the CDR3 reads CASSPGTAYYEQYF. The CDR3 region has the DNA TGTGCCAGCAGTCCCGGGACTGCCTATTACGAGCAGTACTTC.

V and J are TRBV19 and TRBJ2-7; weak D call: TRBD2 (5 bases). Germline-derived CDR1 and CDR2 are LNHDA and SQIVND (reference sequence). The CDR3 is made up of 12 amino acids. With 4 bases removed from V and 2 bases from J, the gap between germline ends came to 6 bases. The CDR3 DNA follows: TGTGCCAGTAGTACGGGGACCTACGAGCAGTACTTC. Amino acids: CASSTGTYEQYF.

The rearrangement links TRBV11-2 to TRBJ2-1; TRBD2 is a possible D gene (6 bases). Trimming cost V 0 bases and J 9 bases, with 12 bases left between them. Looked up from germline, CDR1 is SGHAT and CDR2 is FQNNGV. The CDR3 spans 14 residues. The CDR3 sequence is CASSLEGGSGEQFF. In DNA form, the CDR3 reads TGTGCCAGCAGCTTAGAAGGAGGGTCCGGTGAGCAGTTCTTC.

The V gene is TRBV5-6, the J gene TRBJ1-1, with TRBD1 matching over 7 bases. From germline, CDR1 is SGHDT and CDR2 YYEEEE. J was trimmed by 0 bases and V by 2 bases; bases with no gene match: 4. The CDR3 runs to 15 residues. CDR3 protein: CASSFVDRLNTEAFF. The CDR3 region has the DNA TGTGCCAGCAGCTTCGTGGACAGGTTGAACACTGAAGCTTTCTTT.

The V call is TRBV28, the J call TRBJ1-5; D uncertain. V was cut by 6 bases and J by 4 bases, with 13 bases left in between. The CDR3 loop spans 14 amino acids. The germline V gene encodes CDR1 MDHEN and CDR2 SYDVKM. CDR3 coding DNA: TGTGCCAGCAGGGACCATATGGGTAATCAGCCCCAGCATTTT. Its protein product is CASRDHMGNQPQHF.

A few counts support this clone. The chain joins TRBV2 to TRBJ1-5; perhaps TRBD1 as D (6 bases). V lost 6 bases to trimming and J lost 4 bases, with 16 bases between them. The CDR3 length is 15 residues. CDR1 and CDR2 from the germline V gene are SNHLY and FYNNEI. CDR3: CASSYDRIANQPQHF. The CDR3 DNA reads as TGTGCCAGCAGCTACGACAGGATAGCTAATCAGCCCCAGCATTTT.

The V call is TRBV27, the J call TRBJ1-4; D uncertain. CDR3 length: 14 amino acids. The V gene's germline CDR1 is MNHEY and CDR2 SMNVEV (reference sequence). Deletions cut 3 bases from V and 8 bases from J, with 13 bases between. For the CDR3, the DNA is TGTGCCAGCAGTTTCAATGGGTTAAAGGAAAAACTGTTTTTT. It encodes CASSFNGLKEKLFF.